The source of this T cell receptor (beta chain) is a study of shared clonotypes between healthy human individuals (dated by TCRdb to 2019 to 2021). For the wider study: The cohort included three men and a couple of women between 18 and 49 years of age. To estimate repertoire size and how much clonotype sharing occurs between individuals, the study deeply sequenced the blood TCR repertoires of 5 or 6 healthy adults. Between about 0.8 and 9 billion PBMCs per donor were obtained by leukapheresis. To increase sequencing depth and limit assay-specific biases, different laboratories used diverse techniques to prepare libraries and sequence TCR repertoires. General findings and caveats noted by the study authors: Because the study included a small number of donors, the genetic and exposure-history diversity represented was limited. Sampling was restricted to blood, and TCR repertoires in tissue are likely to differ from TCR repertoires in blood. Pairwise subsampling led to the expectation that sequencing depth would affect the degree of clonotype sharing among donors.

TCR CDR3 regions were amplified from genomic DNA by multiplex PCR using the deep immunoSEQ assay. Extracted genomic DNA from each cell subset was distributed evenly across all wells of several immunoSEQ 96-well plates, and each plate was treated as a replicate. For unsorted PBMC, 250 to 300 ng genomic DNA, equal to 25,000 to 35,000 T cell genomes, was loaded into each replicate PCR. Genomic DNA from unsorted PBMC was sequenced over ten immunoSEQ deep assay plates. The purified libraries were quantified using a Qubit 3.0 fluorometer, sized with a Bioanalyzer 2100, and then quantified again using the KAPA Library Quantification kit. Every immunoSEQ 96-well plate was sequenced on a separate single-read 150-cycle Illumina NextSeq 550 flow cell. The study's processing was this. The immunoSEQ output contained only junctional sequences without quality scores, so filtering could not match that applied to full-length reads. Sequences were annotated with PyIR, a Python wrapper for IgBLAST v1.9, using IMGT germline references to assign V/J genes and CDR3. Reads with weak V/J assignments (E-value above 1e-6), missing CDR3, stop codons, out-of-frame junctions, or ambiguous translated residues were removed. A V3J clonotype was defined by an identical inferred V gene, J gene, and CDR3 amino acid sequence. Percentage overlap between repertoires was calculated by dividing the number of shared unique clonotypes by the size of the smaller repertoire. Richness of each repertoire was evaluated using RTK rarefaction, the Chao1 estimator, and Recon v2.1 estimates of unobserved clonotypes. Held by TCRdb, this immuneACCESS table contains in-frame sequences only and omits some clones. Under half of the omission traces to an unresolved V gene where checked; the cause of the rest is unknown. That table supplies the V and J calls and clone size; D and trimming were determined from the DNA. This sample is represented by more than 450,000 clones; about four fifths of them were singletons. The ten top clones hold 13% of the sample.

In this sample, this clone turned up once. It has no known antigen specificity. Relative to the germline gene, one junction end is altered; a read error may explain this. Healthy HIV-negative adults with no recently reported acute infections or vaccinations were included as donors. Every donor was a Caucasian adult living in Nashville, Tennessee, USA. For unsorted samples, tens of millions of PBMCs were counted, and genomic DNA was extracted using the QIAamp DNA Blood Mini kit. After blood collection by leukapheresis, PBMCs were isolated using Ficoll-Histopaque density gradient centrifugation and then cryopreserved in the vapor phase of liquid nitrogen. In the germline V gene (reference sequence), CDR1 corresponds to SEHNR and CDR2 to FQNEAQ. The CDR3 has 15 amino acids, counting the end cysteine and phenylalanine. The retained sequence is limited to the CDR3, 45 bases, with the frame set at the first base.

Sequenced sample: PBMCs. The sequence was obtained from a woman aged 40 to 55 in good health. Some clones in this sample may be carry-over from other donors' samples. Recombination connected TRBV7-9 to TRBJ2-7, with the D call perhaps TRBD1 or TRBD2, as 5 bases match in each case. The CDR3: CASSLAAGSSYGQYF. The nucleotides read TGTGCCAGCAGCTTAGCGGCAGGGAGCTCCTACGGGCAGTACTTC.